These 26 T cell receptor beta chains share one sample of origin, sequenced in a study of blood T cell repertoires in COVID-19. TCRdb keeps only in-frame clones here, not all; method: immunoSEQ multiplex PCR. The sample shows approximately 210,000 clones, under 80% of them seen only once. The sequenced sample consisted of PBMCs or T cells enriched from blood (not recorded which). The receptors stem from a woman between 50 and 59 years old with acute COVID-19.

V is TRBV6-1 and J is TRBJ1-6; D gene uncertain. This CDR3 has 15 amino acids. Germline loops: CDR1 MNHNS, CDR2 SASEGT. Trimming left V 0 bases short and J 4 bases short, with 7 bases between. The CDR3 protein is CASSEAYTYNSPLHF. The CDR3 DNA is TGTGCCAGCAGTGAAGCGTACACGTATAATTCACCCCTCCACTTT.

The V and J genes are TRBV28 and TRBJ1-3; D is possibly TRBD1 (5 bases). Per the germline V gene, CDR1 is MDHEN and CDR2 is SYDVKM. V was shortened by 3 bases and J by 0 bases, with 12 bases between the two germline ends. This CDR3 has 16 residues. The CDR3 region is CASSFIGASSGNTIYF. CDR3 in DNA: TGTGCCAGCAGTTTTATAGGGGCGAGCTCTGGAAACACCATATATTTT.

The CDR3 region has the DNA TGTGCCAGCAGTTCGGACAGGTTCTATGGCTACACCTTC. Amino acid sequence: CASSSDRFYGYTF. This sequence joins TRBV6-5 and TRBJ1-2; 7 bases line up with TRBD1. The CDR3 totals 13 residues. The germline V gene encodes CDR1 MNHEY and CDR2 SVGAGI. The V gene end was trimmed by 4 bases and the J gene end by 4 bases; junction bases not matched to a gene: 3.

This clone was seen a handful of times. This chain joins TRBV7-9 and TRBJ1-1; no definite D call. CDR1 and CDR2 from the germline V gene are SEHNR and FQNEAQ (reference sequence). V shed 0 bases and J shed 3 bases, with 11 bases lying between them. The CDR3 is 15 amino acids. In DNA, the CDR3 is TGTGCCAGCAGCTTAGCGCTAGGGAGGGACACTGAAGCTTTCTTT. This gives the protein CASSLALGRDTEAFF.

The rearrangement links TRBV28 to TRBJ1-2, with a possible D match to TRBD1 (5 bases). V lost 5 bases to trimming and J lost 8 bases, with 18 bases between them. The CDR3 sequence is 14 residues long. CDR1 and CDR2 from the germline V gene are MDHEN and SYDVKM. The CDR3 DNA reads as TGTGCCAGCAGTCCGGGGGGAGCTGTATGGGGCTACACCTTC. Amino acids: CASSPGGAVWGYTF.

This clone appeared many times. The CDR3 loop is CASRQRANYGYTF. CDR3 nucleotide sequence: TGTGCCAGCAGACAGAGAGCTAACTATGGCTACACCTTC. The rearrangement joins TRBV3-1 (or the pseudogene TRBV3-2) to TRBJ1-2; D not certain. The V end lost 6 bases, the J end lost 0 bases, and 8 bases lay between the germline ends. The CDR3 spans 13 residues. The germline CDR1 and CDR2 sequences are LGHDT and YNNKEL (reference sequence).

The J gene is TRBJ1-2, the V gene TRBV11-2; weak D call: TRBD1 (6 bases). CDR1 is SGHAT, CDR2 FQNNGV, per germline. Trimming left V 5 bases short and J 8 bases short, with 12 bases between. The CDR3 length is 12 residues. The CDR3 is CASSPEGDGYTF. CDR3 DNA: TGTGCCAGCAGCCCAGAGGGGGACGGCTACACCTTC. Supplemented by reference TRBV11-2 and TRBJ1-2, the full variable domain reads EAGVAQSPRYKIIEKRQSVAFWCNPISGHATLYWYQQILGQGPKLLIQFQNNGVVDDSQLPKDRFSAERLKGVDSTLKIQPAKLEDSAVYLCASSPEGDGYTFGSGTRLTVV.

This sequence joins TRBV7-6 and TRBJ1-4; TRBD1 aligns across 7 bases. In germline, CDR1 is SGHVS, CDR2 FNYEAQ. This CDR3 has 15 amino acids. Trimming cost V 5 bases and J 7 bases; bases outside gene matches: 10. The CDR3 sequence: CASSPRTGPGEKLFF. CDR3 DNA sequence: TGTGCCAGCAGCCCCAGGACAGGTCCAGGTGAAAAACTGTTTTTT.

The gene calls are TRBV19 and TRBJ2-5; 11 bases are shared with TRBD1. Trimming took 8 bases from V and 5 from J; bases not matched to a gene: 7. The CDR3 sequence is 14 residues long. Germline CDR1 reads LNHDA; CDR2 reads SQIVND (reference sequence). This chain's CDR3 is CASGGQGAGETQYF. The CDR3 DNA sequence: TGTGCCAGTGGCGGACAGGGGGCAGGGGAGACCCAGTACTTC.

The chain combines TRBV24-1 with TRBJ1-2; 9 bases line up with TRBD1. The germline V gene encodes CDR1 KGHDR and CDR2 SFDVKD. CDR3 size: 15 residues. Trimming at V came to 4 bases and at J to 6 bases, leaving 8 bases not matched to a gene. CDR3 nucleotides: TGTGCCACCAGTGACGACCGGGACAGGGTAAATGGCTACACCTTC. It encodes CATSDDRDRVNGYTF.

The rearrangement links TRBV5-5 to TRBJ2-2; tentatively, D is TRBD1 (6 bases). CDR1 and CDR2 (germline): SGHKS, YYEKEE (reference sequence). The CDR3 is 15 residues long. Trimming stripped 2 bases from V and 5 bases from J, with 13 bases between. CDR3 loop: CASSLWGRGTGELFF. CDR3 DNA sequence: TGTGCCAGCAGCTTATGGGGGCGCGGGACCGGGGAGCTGTTTTTT.

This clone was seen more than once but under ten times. The DNA for the CDR3 is TGTGCCAGCAGCCAACCTTGGGACTCTCGACAAAAACTGTTTTTT. It encodes CASSQPWDSRQKLFF. The rearrangement joins TRBV14 to TRBJ1-4; weak D call: TRBD1 (5 bases). The CDR3 extends over 15 amino acids. In germline, CDR1 is SGHDN, CDR2 FVKESK. V was clipped by 2 bases and J by 9 bases, with 16 bases between them. The full variable domain, rest sourced from reference TRBV14 and TRBJ1-4, is EAGVTQFPSHSVIEKGQTVTLRCDPISGHDNLYWYRRVMGKEIKFLLHFVKESKQDESGMPNNRFLAERTGGTYSTLKVQPAELEDSGVYFCASSQPWDSRQKLFFGSGTQLSVL.

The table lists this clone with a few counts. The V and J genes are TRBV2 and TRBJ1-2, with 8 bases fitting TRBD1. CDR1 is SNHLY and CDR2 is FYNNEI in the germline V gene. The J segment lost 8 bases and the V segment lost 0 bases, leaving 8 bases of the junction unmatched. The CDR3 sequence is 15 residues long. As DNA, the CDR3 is TGTGCCAGCAGTGAAGCGCGCCAGGGGGCAAGGGGCTACACCTTC. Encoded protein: CASSEARQGARGYTF. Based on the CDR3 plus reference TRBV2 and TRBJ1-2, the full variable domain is EPEVTQTPSHQVTQMGQEVILRCVPISNHLYFYWYRQILGQKVEFLVSFYNNEISEKSEIFDDQFSVERPDGSNFTLKIRSTKLEDSAMYFCASSEARQGARGYTFGSGTRLTVV.

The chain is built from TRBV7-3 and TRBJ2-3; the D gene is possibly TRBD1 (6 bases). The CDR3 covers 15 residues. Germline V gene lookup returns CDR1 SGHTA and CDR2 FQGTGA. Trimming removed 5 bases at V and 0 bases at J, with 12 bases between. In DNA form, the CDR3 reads TGTGCCAGCAGCCGCTCAGGGGCTAGCACAGATACGCAGTATTTT. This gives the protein CASSRSGASTDTQYF.

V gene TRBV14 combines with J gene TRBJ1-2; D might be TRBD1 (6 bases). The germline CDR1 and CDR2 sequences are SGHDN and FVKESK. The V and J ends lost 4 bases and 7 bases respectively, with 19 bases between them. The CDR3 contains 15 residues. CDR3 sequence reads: CASSLGQMRKFGYTF. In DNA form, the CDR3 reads TGTGCCAGCAGCCTAGGACAGATGAGGAAGTTTGGCTACACCTTC.

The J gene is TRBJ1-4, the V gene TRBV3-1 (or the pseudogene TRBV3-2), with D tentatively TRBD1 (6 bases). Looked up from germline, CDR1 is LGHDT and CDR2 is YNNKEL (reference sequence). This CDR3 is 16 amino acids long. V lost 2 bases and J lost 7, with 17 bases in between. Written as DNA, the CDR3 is TGTGCCAGCAGCCAAAAAACCCGGGACATGCTTGAAAAACTGTTTTTT. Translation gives CASSQKTRDMLEKLFF.

CDR3 loop: CASSGTAATLNEQFF. For the CDR3, the DNA is TGTGCCAGCAGCGGCACGGCGGCGACTCTCAATGAGCAGTTCTTC. This chain uses TRBV7-6 with TRBJ2-1; D gene uncertain. In germline, CDR1 is SGHVS, CDR2 FNYEAQ. The CDR3 extends over 15 amino acids. V dropped 5 bases and J dropped 6 bases, with 17 bases sitting between them.

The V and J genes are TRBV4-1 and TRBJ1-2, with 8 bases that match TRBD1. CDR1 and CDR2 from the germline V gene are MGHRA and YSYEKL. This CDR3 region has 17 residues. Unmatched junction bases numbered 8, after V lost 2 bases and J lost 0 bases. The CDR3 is CASSQTGGTGTNYGYTF. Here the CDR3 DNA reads TGCGCCAGCAGCCAAACAGGGGGAACAGGGACTAACTATGGCTACACCTTC.

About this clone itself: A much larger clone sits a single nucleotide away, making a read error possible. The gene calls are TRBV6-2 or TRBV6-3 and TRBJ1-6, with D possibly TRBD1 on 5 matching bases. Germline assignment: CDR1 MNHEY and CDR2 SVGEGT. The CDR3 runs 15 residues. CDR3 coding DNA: TGTGCCAGCAGTTACGATGGAGGGGTAAATTCATCCCTCCACTTT. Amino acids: CASSYDGGVNSSLHF.

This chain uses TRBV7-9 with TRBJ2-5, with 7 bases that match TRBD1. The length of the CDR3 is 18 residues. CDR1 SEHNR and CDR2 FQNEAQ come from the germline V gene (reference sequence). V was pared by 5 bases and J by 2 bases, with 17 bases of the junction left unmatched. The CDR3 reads CASSRPSMGVRGQETQYF. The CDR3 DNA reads TGTGCCAGCAGCCGACCCTCTATGGGGGTCAGGGGGCAAGAGACCCAGTACTTC.

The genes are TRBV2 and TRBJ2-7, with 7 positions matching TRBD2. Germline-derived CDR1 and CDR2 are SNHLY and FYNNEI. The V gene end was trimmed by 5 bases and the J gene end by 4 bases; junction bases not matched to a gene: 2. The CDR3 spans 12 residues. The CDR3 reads CASSMGGYEQYV. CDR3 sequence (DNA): TGTGCCAGCAGTATGGGAGGGTACGAGCAGTACGTC.

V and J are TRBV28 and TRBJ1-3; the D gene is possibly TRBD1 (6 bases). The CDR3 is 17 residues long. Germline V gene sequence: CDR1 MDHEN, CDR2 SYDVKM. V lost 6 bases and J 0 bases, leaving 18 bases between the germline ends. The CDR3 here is CASSSTGTPNSGNTIYF. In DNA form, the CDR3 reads TGTGCCAGCAGCTCAACGGGGACACCAAACTCTGGAAACACCATATATTTT.

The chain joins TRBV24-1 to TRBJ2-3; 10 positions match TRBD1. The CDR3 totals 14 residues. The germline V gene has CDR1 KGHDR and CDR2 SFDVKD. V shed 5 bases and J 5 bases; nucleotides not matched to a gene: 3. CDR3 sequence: CATSAGTGVDTQYF. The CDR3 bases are TGTGCCACCAGTGCCGGGACAGGGGTAGATACGCAGTATTTT.

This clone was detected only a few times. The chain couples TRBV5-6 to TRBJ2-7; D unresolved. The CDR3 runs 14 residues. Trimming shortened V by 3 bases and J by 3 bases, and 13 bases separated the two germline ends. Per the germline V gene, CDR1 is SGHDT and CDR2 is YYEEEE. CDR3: CASSSRNAYYEQYV. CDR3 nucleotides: TGTGCCAGCAGCTCCCGAAATGCCTACTACGAGCAGTACGTC.

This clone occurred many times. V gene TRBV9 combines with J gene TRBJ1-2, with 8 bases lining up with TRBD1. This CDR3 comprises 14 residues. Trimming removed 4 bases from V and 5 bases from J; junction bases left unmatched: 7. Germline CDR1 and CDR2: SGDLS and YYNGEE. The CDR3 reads CASSIQGEGYGYTF. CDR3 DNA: TGTGCCAGCAGCATACAGGGGGAAGGTTATGGCTACACCTTC.

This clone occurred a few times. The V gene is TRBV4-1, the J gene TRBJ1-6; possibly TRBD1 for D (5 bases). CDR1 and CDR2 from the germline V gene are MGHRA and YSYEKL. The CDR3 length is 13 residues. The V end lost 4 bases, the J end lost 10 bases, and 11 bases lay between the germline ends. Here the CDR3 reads CASSPSSGSPLHF. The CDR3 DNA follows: TGCGCCAGCAGCCCTTCGTCAGGGTCACCCCTCCACTTT.